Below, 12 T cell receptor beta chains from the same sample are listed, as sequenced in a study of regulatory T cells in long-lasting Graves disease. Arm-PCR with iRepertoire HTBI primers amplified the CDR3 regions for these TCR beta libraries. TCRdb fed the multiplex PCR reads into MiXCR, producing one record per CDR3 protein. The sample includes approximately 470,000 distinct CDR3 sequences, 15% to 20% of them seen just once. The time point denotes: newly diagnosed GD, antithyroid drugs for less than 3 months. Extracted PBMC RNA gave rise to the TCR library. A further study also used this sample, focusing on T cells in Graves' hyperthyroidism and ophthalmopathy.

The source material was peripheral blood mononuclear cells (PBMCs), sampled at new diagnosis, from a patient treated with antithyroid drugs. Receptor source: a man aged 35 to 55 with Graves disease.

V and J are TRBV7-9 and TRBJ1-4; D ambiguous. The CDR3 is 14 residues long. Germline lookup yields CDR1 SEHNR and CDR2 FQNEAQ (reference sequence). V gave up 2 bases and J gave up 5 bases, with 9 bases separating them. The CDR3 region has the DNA TGTGCCAGCAGCTTATCCAGAGGGAATGAAAAACTGTTTTTT. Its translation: CASSLSRGNEKLFF.

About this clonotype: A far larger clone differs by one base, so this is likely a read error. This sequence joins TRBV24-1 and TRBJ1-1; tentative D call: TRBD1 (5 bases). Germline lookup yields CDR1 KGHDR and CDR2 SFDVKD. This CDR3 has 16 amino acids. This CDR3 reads CASSLSGWTWNTEAFF. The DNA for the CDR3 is TGTGCCAGCAGTTTATCCGGATGGACATGGAACACTGAAGCTTTCTTT.

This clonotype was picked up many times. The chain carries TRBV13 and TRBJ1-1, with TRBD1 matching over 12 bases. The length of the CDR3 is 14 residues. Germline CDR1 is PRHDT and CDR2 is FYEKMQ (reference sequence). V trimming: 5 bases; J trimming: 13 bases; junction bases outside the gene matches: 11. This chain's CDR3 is CASSRQGDRGLHFF. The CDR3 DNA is TGTGCCAGCAGCCGACAGGGGGACAGGGGGCTGCATTTCTTT.

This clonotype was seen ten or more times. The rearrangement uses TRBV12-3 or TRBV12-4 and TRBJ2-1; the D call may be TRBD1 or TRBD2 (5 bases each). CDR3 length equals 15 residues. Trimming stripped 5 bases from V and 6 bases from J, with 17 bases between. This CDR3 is CASSPVRGPGNEQFF. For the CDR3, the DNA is TGTGCCAGCAGTCCCGTCCGGGGCCCCGGCAATGAGCAGTTCTTC.

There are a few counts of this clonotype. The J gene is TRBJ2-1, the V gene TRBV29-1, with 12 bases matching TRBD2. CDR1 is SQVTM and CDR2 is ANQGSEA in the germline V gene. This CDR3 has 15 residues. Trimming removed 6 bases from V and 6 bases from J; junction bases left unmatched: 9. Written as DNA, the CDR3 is TGCAGCGTCTTCAGAACTAGCGGGAGGCTCAATGAGCAGTTCTTC. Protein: CSVFRTSGRLNEQFF.

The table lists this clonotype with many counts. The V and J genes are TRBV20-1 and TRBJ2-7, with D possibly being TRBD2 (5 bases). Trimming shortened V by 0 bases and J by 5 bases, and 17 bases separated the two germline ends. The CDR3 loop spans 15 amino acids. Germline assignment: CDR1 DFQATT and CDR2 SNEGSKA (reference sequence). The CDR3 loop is CSARDPGGPLDEQYF. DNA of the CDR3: TGCAGTGCTAGAGATCCGGGCGGGCCGTTGGACGAGCAGTACTTC.

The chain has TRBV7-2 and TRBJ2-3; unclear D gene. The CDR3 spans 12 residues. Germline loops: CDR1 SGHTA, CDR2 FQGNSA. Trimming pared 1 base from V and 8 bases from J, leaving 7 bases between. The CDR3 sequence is CASSLVVGTQYF. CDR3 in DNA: TGTGCCAGCAGCTTAGTAGTCGGTACGCAGTATTTT.

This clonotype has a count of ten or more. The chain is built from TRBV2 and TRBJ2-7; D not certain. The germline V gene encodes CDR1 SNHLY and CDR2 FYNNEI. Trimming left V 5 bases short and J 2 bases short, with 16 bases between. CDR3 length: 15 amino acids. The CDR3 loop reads CASSISPGSPYEQYF. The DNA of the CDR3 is TGTGCCAGCAGTATTTCCCCGGGCTCTCCCTACGAGCAGTACTTC.

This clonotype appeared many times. In nucleotides, the CDR3 is TGCGCCAGCAGCTTGGGCGACGGAGCGGGCACAGATACGCAGTATTTT. Protein product: CASSLGDGAGTDTQYF. This sequence joins TRBV5-1 and TRBJ2-3; D might be TRBD2 (5 bases). Germline V gene data show CDR1 as SGHRS and CDR2 as YFSETQ. This CDR3 has 16 amino acids. The V end was cut by 0 bases, the J end by 1 base, with 12 bases between.

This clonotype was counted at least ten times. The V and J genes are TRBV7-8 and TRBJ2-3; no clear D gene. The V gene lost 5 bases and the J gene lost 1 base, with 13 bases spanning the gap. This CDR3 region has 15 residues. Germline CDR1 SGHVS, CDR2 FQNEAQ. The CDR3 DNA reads TGTGCCAGCAGCCTCTTGGTCGGACGCACAGATACGCAGTATTTT. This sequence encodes CASSLLVGRTDTQYF.

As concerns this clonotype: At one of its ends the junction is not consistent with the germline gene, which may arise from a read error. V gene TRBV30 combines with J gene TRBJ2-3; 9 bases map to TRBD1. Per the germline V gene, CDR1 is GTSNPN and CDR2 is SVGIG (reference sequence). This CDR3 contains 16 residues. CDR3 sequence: CVWSVSDRGNTDTQYF. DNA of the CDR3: TGTGTCTGGAGTGTGTCTGACAGGGGGAACACAGATACGCAGTATTTT.

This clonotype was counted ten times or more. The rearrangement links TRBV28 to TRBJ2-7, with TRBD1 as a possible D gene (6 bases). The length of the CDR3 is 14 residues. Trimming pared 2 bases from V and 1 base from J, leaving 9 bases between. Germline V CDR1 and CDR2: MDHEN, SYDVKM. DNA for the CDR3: TGTGCCAGCAGTTTAACAGGGAAATCCTACGAGCAGTACTTC. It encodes CASSLTGKSYEQYF.